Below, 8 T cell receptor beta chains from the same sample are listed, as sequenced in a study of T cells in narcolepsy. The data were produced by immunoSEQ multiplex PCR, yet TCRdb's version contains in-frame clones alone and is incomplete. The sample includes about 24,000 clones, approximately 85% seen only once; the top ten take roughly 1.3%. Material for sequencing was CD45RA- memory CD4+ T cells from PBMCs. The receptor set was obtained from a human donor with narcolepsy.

CDR3 in DNA: TGTGCCAGCCACATAGACTCTTCCTACGAGCAGTACTTC. It codes for CASHIDSSYEQYF. The chain employs TRBV11-2 and TRBJ2-7, with D unclear. Trimming removed 8 bases from V and 1 base from J, with 12 bases in between. The CDR3 consists of 13 residues. Per germline, CDR1 SGHAT and CDR2 FQNNGV.

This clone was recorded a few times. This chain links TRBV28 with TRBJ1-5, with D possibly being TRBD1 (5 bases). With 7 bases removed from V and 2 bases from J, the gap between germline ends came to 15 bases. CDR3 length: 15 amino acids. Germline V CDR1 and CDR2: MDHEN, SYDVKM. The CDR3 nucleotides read TGTGCCAGCACGGGCGCTGGGGCCGGCAATCAGCCCCAGCATTTT. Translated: CASTGAGAGNQPQHF.

CDR3 coding DNA: TGTGCCAGTAGTGTTACCGGGACAGGGGTCCTCTCTGGGGCCAACGTCCTGACTTTC. It encodes CASSVTGTGVLSGANVLTF. This chain connects TRBV19 to TRBJ2-6; 10 bases are shared with TRBD1. J was trimmed by 0 bases and V by 5 bases; bases with no gene match: 10. The CDR3 is made up of 19 amino acids. Germline CDR1 LNHDA, CDR2 SQIVND (reference sequence).

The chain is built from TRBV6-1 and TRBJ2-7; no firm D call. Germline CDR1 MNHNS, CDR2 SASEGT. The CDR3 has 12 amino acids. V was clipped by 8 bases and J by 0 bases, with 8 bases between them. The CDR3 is CASYGGSYEQYF. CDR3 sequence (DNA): TGTGCCAGCTACGGCGGCTCCTACGAGCAGTACTTC.

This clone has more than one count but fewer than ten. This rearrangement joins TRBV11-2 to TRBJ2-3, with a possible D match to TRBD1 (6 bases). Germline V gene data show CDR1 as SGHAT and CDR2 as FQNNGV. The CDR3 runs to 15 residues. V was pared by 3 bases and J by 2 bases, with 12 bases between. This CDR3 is CASSLRGSSTDTQYF. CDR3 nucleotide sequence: TGTGCCAGCAGCTTGAGGGGGTCCTCCACAGATACGCAGTATTTT.

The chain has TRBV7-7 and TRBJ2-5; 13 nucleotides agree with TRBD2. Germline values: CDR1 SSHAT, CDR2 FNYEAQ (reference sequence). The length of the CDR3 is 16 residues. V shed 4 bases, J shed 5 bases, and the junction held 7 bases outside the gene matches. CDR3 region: CASSSGLAGARETQYF. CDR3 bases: TGTGCCAGCAGCTCCGGACTAGCGGGGGCCAGGGAGACCCAGTACTTC.

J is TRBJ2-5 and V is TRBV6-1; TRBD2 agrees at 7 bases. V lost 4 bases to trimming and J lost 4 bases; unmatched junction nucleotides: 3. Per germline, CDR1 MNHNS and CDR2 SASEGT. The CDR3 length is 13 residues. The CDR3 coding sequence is TGTGCCAGCAGTGCGGCGGGAGTAGAGACCCAGTACTTC. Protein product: CASSAAGVETQYF.

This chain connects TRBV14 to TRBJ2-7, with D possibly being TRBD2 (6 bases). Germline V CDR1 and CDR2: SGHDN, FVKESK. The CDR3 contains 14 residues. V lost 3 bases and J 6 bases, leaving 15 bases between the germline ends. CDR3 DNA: TGTGCCAGCAGCCAGCGGGGCAGGGTAGGCGAGCAGTACTTC. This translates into CASSQRGRVGEQYF.